This T cell receptor beta chain was profiled in a study of STAT5B mutations in CD4+ large granular lymphocyte leukemia. Findings of the study overall: Main leukemic clonotypes were patient-specific, but 20% to 25% appeared at low frequency elsewhere. TRBV06-family usage was enriched in top patient clones (8/27) versus controls (2/35).

Buffy coats from healthy blood donors served as controls. Between the trimmed V and J ends, which lost 0 bases and 5 bases, there was a span of 16 bases. Germline V lookup: CDR1 LGHNA, CDR2 YNFKEQ. This CDR3 has 16 amino acids. Concerning this clone: Its antigen remains unknown.

The survey-level immunoSEQ assay was used. Profiling relied on immunoSEQ multiplex PCR, and the TCRdb table lists in-frame clones only, not all of them. The sample lists approximately 24,000 clones; approximately 80% were seen once. The sequenced sample consisted of CD4+ T cells from blood buffy coats. The V gene is TRBV4-2, the J gene TRBJ2-5, with D perhaps matching TRBD2 (6 bases). This clonotype originated in a human donor in good health. CDR3 sequence: CASSQDAQGGWETQYF. CDR3 DNA sequence: TGTGCCAGCAGCCAAGATGCCCAAGGAGGGTGGGAGACCCAGTACTTC.